This T cell receptor (beta chain) was profiled in a study of identical twins. In regard to this clonotype: Its matching antigen is unknown.

Study results and limitations: Clonotypes of the beta chain that were abundant in cord blood carried fewer insertions (memory repertoires showed none). Modelling approaches yielded underestimates of out-of-frame TCR alpha sharing between monozygotic twins.

TCRdb re-called the 5' RACE reads with MiXCR, one entry per CDR3 protein. The sample carries 500,000 to 600,000 distinct CDR3 sequences, less than 25% recorded once. Germline CDR1 reads SGHDT; CDR2 reads YYEEEE. This CDR3 has 15 residues. Trimming at V came to 0 bases and at J to 7 bases, leaving 6 bases not matched to a gene. This sample also appeared in a second study, on T cells expressing NK-cell markers. That paper states: Beta-chain profiling covered CD3+CD56+NKG2C+, CD3+CD56+NKG2C- and CD3+CD56-NKG2C+ sorted subsets. In about six donors, dominant CD3+CD56+NKG2C+ clonotypes ranked among the top 10 CD8+ clonotypes.

This sequence joins TRBV5-6 and TRBJ2-1; the match to TRBD2 covers 8 bases. This sequence originates from a woman aged 18-30 years in good health. Sequenced input: CD4+ T cells sorted from blood. This CDR3 reads CASSLVAGFGNEQFF. DNA of the CDR3: TGTGCCAGCAGCTTGGTAGCGGGGTTTGGGAATGAGCAGTTCTTC.